This TCR beta chain was documented in a study of blood T cell repertoires in COVID-19. About the research overall: COVID-19 samples from acute and convalescent phases originated in the United States, Italy and Spain. T cells, B-cell-depleted T cells, or PBMCs supplied cDNA or gDNA.

Participant ages covered roughly 18 to 89 years across around 25 US areas. Two consecutive negative NP/OP PCR tests, clearance, or resolved symptoms defined Cohort 3 recovery. V gave up 2 bases and J gave up 9 bases; unmatched junction bases: 10. The germline CDR1 and CDR2 sequences are MGHDK and SYGVNS. The CDR3 has 15 residues. The data were produced by immunoSEQ multiplex PCR, yet TCRdb's version contains in-frame clones alone and is incomplete. The repertoire holds 220,000 or so clones, with roughly 89% as singletons. The chain carries TRBV25-1 and TRBJ2-1; TRBD1 matches at 7 bases. The sample consisted of PBMCs or T cells enriched from blood (not recorded which). The source is a woman in her thirties or forties who had recovered from COVID-19. CDR3 in amino acids: CASSEPEQGRGEQFF. In DNA, the CDR3 is TGTGCCAGCAGTGAACCTGAACAGGGGCGCGGTGAGCAGTTCTTC.